Each of the 15 T cell receptor beta chains below was sequenced from the same sample in a study of shared clonotypes between healthy human individuals. Method: immunoSEQ multiplex PCR; TCRdb's copy keeps in-frame clones and lacks some. The sample consists of around 1,900,000 clones, roughly 95% of them appearing once. Terminally differentiated effector memory CD45RA+ cells were left out of the naive CD8 fraction, which was CD45RO-negative and positively selected for CCR7. Input material: naive CD8+ T cells from PBMCs. The receptors were gathered from a man between 18 and 35 years old in good health. Some clones in this sample may be carry-over from other donors' samples.

This clone appeared a single time. The chain is built from TRBV4-1 and TRBJ2-1; the D gene is possibly TRBD1 (6 bases). Trimming removed 1 base from V and 4 bases from J, with 14 bases in between. The CDR3 loop spans 16 amino acids. CDR1 is MGHRA and CDR2 is YSYEKL in the germline V gene. Written as DNA, the CDR3 is TGCGCCAGCAGCCAAGTAAGAGGGGGAAGGTACAATGAGCAGTTCTTC. It is translated as CASSQVRGGRYNEQFF.

The chain employs TRBV11-3 and TRBJ2-2, with 11 bases lining up with TRBD1. The germline V gene has CDR1 SGHNT and CDR2 YENEEA. Trimming took 4 bases from V and 4 from J; bases not matched to a gene: 5. This CDR3 region has 16 residues. CDR3: CASSSGTGGSTGELFF. The CDR3 DNA sequence: TGTGCCAGCAGCTCCGGGACAGGGGGAAGCACCGGGGAGCTGTTTTTT.

CDR3 sequence (DNA): TGCGCCAGCAGCCCTAAAGCCTCTACAAGAGGGCAAGAGACCCAGTACTTC. It codes for CASSPKASTRGQETQYF. The chain joins TRBV5-1 to TRBJ2-5, with D maybe TRBD2 (5 bases). The CDR3 is 17 amino acids. V was pared by 4 bases and J by 2 bases, with 21 bases between. The germline gives CDR1 SGHRS, CDR2 YFSETQ.

The genes are TRBV27 and TRBJ2-7; the D gene could be TRBD1 or TRBD2 (6 bases each). Germline CDR1 reads MNHEY; CDR2 reads SMNVEV (reference sequence). The V end was cut by 6 bases, the J end by 6 bases, with 21 bases between. CDR3 length: 15 residues. The chain's CDR3 is CASSPLGGILREQYF. The CDR3 coding sequence is TGTGCCAGCAGCCCGTTGGGGGGCATACTACGCGAGCAGTACTTC.

The gene calls are TRBV11-2 and TRBJ2-1; D may be TRBD2 (6 bases). The V end was cut by 2 bases, the J end by 8 bases, with 16 bases between. The germline V gene has CDR1 SGHAT and CDR2 FQNNGV. This CDR3 spans 15 amino acids. CDR3 coding DNA: TGTGCCAGCAGCTTATCTGGCGGGATGATCCATGAGCAGTTCTTC. Protein sequence: CASSLSGGMIHEQFF.

A note on this clone: The same CDR3 is also encoded by other DNA sequences in this sample. V gene TRBV7-9 combines with J gene TRBJ2-7; no reliable D call. This CDR3 is 14 amino acids long. V shed 0 bases and J shed 2 bases, with 8 bases lying between them. Germline lookup yields CDR1 SEHNR and CDR2 FQNEAQ (reference sequence). The CDR3 reads CASSLAGSPYEQYF. In nucleotides, the CDR3 is TGTGCCAGCAGCTTAGCTGGCAGTCCCTACGAGCAGTACTTC. The complete variable domain, with remaining parts taken from reference TRBV7-9 and TRBJ2-7, reads DTGVSQNPRHKITKRGQNVTFRCDPISEHNRLYWYRQTLGQGPEFLTYFQNEAQLEKSRLLSDRFSAERPKGSFSTLEIQRTEQGDSAMYLCASSLAGSPYEQYFGPGTRLTVT.

Concerning this clone itself: Within the sample, other DNA sequences also encode this same CDR3. This sequence joins TRBV11-2 and TRBJ2-7; 7 nucleotides match TRBD1. Germline V gene sequence: CDR1 SGHAT, CDR2 FQNNGV. The CDR3 runs 14 residues. J gave up 2 bases and V 5 bases, and 6 bases lay outside the gene matches. CDR3: CASSPGTATYEQYF. The CDR3 DNA reads as TGTGCCAGCAGCCCCGGGACAGCAACCTACGAGCAGTACTTC.

This chain uses TRBV6-6 with TRBJ1-1; the D is unclear. V gave up 7 bases and J gave up 6 bases, with 15 bases separating them. Looked up from germline, CDR1 is MNHNY and CDR2 is SVGAGI (reference sequence). The CDR3 extends over 13 amino acids. CDR3 nucleotides: TGTGCCAGCACCCTTGACTCGGGGTCTGAAGCTTTCTTT. Translating gives CASTLDSGSEAFF.

The genes are TRBV7-2 and TRBJ2-1; TRBD2 agrees at 10 bases. In germline, CDR1 is SGHTA, CDR2 FQGNSA. The CDR3 has 14 residues. Trimming cost V 5 bases and J 9 bases; bases outside gene matches: 7. CDR3 sequence (DNA): TGTGCCAGCAGCGCCCTAGCGGGAGCTTCTGAGCAGTTCTTC. It yields the protein CASSALAGASEQFF.

This chain links TRBV29-1 with TRBJ2-7, with 8 bases matching TRBD1. Germline V gene lookup returns CDR1 SQVTM and CDR2 ANQGSEA. This CDR3 spans 14 amino acids. V gave up 7 bases and J gave up 2 bases; unmatched junction bases: 10. CDR3: CSATLRGQTYEQYF. The CDR3 DNA is TGCAGCGCCACACTCAGGGGGCAAACCTACGAGCAGTACTTC.

The chain is built from TRBV6-5 and TRBJ2-5; TRBD1 agrees at 11 bases. Trimming cost V 2 bases and J 3 bases; bases outside gene matches: 2. CDR1 is MNHEY and CDR2 is SVGAGI in the germline V gene. This CDR3 spans 15 amino acids. In DNA form, the CDR3 reads TGTGCCAGCAGTTACGGGACAGGGGGGGAAGAGACCCAGTACTTC. This sequence encodes CASSYGTGGEETQYF.

The chain joins TRBV7-9 to TRBJ2-5, with D maybe TRBD2 (5 bases). The CDR3 contains 16 residues. The V gene's germline CDR1 is SEHNR and CDR2 FQNEAQ (reference sequence). Trimming took 7 bases from V and 0 from J, leaving 18 bases between them. CDR3 region: CASTPRTGPYQETQYF. The DNA for the CDR3 is TGTGCCAGCACCCCTAGGACTGGCCCGTACCAAGAGACCCAGTACTTC.

The V gene is TRBV13, the J gene TRBJ2-3; 13 bases match TRBD2. The CDR3 extends over 18 amino acids. Germline loops: CDR1 PRHDT, CDR2 FYEKMQ (reference sequence). Trimming cost V 0 bases and J 4 bases; bases outside gene matches: 7. DNA for the CDR3: TGTGCCAGCAGCTTAGGCCTCTTACTAGCGGGAGGGCCAGATACGCAGTATTTT. It codes for CASSLGLLLAGGPDTQYF.

This clone was observed a few times. This chain uses TRBV7-2 with TRBJ1-5; no definite D call. There are 12 residues in the CDR3. Germline V gives CDR1 SGHTA, CDR2 FQGNSA. V was clipped by 2 bases and J by 5 bases, with 4 bases between them. This CDR3 reads CASSLRDQPQHF. CDR3 nucleotides: TGTGCCAGCAGCTTAAGGGATCAGCCCCAGCATTTT.

The J gene is TRBJ2-7, the V gene TRBV14; 15 nucleotides match TRBD2. Germline CDR1 and CDR2: SGHDN and FVKESK. V lost 1 base to trimming and J lost 5 bases; unmatched junction nucleotides: 12. The CDR3 length is 19 residues. The CDR3 spells CASSQGTSGRVLQAHEQYF. For the CDR3, the DNA is TGTGCCAGCAGCCAAGGGACTAGCGGGAGGGTCCTCCAAGCCCACGAGCAGTACTTC.